The clone carrying this T cell receptor (beta chain) came up many times. The sample belongs to a study of Graves' ophthalmopathy and Graves' hyperthyroidism. In this cohort, patients with other autoimmune diseases, uncontrolled infections, pregnancy or lactation were excluded. The CDR3 has 14 amino acids. CDR1 is SGHTA, CDR2 FQGNSA, per germline. The V gene lost 1 base and the J gene lost 8 bases, with 11 bases spanning the gap. Amplification from RNA transcripts yielded the TCR beta CDR3 regions. In the first round, RT-PCR was carried out with HTBI primers, and a multiplex PCR formed the second round. One entry per CDR3 protein, called by TCRdb with MiXCR from the multiplex PCR reads. There are 1 million to 1.3 million distinct CDR3 sequences in the sample; about two fifths occur only once, and 11% lies in the top ten.

The specimen sequenced was peripheral blood or thyroid tissue (not recorded which). The source of this sequence is an adult man with Graves' hyperthyroidism. This chain connects TRBV7-2 to TRBJ1-4, with D possibly matching TRBD1 (5 bases). CDR3 sequence: CASSLDGRGEKLFF. The CDR3 bases are TGTGCCAGCAGCTTAGACGGTCGGGGCGAAAAACTGTTTTTT.